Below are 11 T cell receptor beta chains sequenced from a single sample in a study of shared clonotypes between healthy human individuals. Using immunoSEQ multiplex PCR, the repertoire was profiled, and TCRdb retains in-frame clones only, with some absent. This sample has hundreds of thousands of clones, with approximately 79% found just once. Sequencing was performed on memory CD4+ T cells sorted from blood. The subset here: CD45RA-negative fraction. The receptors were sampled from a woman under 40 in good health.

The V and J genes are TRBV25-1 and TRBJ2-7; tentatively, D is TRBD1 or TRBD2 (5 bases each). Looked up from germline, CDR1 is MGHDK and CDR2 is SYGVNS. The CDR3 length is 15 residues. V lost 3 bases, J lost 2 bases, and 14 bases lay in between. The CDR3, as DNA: TGTGCCAGCAGTGATGCAGCGAGGGGACCCTACGAGCAGTACTTC. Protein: CASSDAARGPYEQYF.

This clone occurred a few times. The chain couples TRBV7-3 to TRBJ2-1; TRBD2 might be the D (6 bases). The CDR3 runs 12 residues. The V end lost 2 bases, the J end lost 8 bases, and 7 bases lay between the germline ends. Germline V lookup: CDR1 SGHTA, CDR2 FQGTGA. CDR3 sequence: CASSLPGDEQFF. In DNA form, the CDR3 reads TGTGCCAGCAGCTTACCGGGAGATGAGCAGTTCTTC.

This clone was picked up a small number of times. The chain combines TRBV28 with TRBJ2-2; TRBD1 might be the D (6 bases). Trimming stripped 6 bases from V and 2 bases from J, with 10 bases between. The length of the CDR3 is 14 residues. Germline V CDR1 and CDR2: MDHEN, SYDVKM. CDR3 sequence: CASRTGGNTGELFF. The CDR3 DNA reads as TGTGCCAGCAGGACAGGAGGTAACACCGGGGAGCTGTTTTTT.

The CDR3 here is CASTLQSSNQPQHF. DNA for the CDR3: TGTGCCAGTACGTTGCAGAGTAGCAATCAGCCCCAGCATTTT. This chain uses TRBV19 with TRBJ1-5; D ambiguous. This CDR3 spans 14 amino acids. Germline V CDR1 and CDR2: LNHDA, SQIVND (reference sequence). V dropped 7 bases and J dropped 0 bases, with 10 bases sitting between them.

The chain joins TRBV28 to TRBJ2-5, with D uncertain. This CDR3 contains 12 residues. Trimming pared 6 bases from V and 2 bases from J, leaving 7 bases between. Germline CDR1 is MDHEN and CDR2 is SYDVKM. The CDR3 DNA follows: TGTGCCAGCAGCCCTCAACAAGAGACCCAGTACTTC. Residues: CASSPQQETQYF.

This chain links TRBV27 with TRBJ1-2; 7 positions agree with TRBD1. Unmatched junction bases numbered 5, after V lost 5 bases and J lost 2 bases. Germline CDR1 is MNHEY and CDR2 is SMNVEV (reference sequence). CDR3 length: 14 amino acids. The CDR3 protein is CASSVQGSNYGYTF. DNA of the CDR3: TGTGCCAGCAGTGTACAGGGGTCCAACTATGGCTACACCTTC.

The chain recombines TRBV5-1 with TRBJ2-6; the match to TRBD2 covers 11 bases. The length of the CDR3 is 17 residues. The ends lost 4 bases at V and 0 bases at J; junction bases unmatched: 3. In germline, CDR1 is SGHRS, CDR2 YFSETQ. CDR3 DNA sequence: TGCGCCAGCAGCACGGGACTAGCGGTCTCTGGGGCCAACGTCCTGACTTTC. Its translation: CASSTGLAVSGANVLTF.

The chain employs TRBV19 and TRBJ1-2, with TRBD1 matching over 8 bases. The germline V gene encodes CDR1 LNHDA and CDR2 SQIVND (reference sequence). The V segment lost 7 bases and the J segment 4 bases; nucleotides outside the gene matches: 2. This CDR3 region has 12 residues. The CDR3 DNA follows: TGTGCCAGTATTGGACAGGGCTATGGCTACACCTTC. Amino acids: CASIGQGYGYTF.

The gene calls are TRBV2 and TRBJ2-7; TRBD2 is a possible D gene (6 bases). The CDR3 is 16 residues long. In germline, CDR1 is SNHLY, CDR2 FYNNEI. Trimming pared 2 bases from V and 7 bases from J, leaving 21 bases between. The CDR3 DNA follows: TGTGCCAGCAGTGAATTCGGCGGCGGGACGAGTTTTGAGCAGTACTTC. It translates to CASSEFGGGTSFEQYF.

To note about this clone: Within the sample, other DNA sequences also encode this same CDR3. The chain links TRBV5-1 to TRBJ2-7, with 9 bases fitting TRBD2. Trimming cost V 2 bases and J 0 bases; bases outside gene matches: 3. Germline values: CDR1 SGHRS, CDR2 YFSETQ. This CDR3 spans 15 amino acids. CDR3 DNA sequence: TGCGCCAGCAGCTTTCTAGCGGGGAACTCCTACGAGCAGTACTTC. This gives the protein CASSFLAGNSYEQYF.

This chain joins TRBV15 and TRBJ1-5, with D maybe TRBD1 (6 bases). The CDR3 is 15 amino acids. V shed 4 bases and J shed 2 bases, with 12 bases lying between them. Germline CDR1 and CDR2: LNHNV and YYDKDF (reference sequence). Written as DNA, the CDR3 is TGTGCCACCAGCACTGGGGGCACTCGCAATCAGCCCCAGCATTTT. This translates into CATSTGGTRNQPQHF.